The TCR beta chain described here comes from a study of blood T cells in healthy people across ages (dated by TCRdb to 2013 to 2016). Concerning the study at large: Template switching captured roughly one uniquely barcoded TCR beta cDNA molecule per two T cells in model experiments. Using deep sequencing normalized with unique cDNA molecular identifiers, the study measured how TCR beta repertoire diversity changes with age. The donors were divided into four age groups: young (average around 15 years), middle-aged (about 39), aged (approximately 59) and long-lived (roughly 82). The study analyzed two additional independent replicas of 1 million unique cDNA reads from the same blood draw for two donors, one aged 18 to 29 and one aged 80 or older. What the research found in general, with its limitations: A strong correlation was found between observed TCR beta diversity and the percentage of naive T cells measured by flow cytometry. As age increased, observed TCR beta diversity per million T cells dropped in a roughly linear way, and a significant reduction was already evident by age about 36. Estimates of total diversity based on one million sequenced T cells were regarded as lower bounds and as underestimates. Compared with the aged group, the long-lived group had more naive CD4+ T cells, fewer expanded clones and increased TCR diversity, suggesting age selection. Donor CMV infection status was unknown, potentially confounding age-related changes in expanded clonotypes. Conclusive comparison of naive and antigen-experienced compartments was prevented by the profiling of bulk unsorted PBMCs.

Library preparation used 5' RACE. The data were produced on an Illumina HiSeq 2500. A second PCR of roughly 7 to 11 cycles was performed with a sample-barcoded 5' primer and a J-beta primer mix. Each TCR beta cDNA molecule received a unique molecular identifier from a template-switch 5' adaptor carrying 12 random nucleotides. Each sample yielded at least 2.5 million CDR3-containing paired-end reads. First-strand cDNA synthesis was performed from all RNA using the Mint cDNA synthesis kit, with priming by a TRBC-specific oligonucleotide. All cDNA was treated with uracil-DNA glycosylase and then went through a first 18-cycle PCR with the universal primers M1SS and BC2_uni_R. Per the original workflow: Each sample was normalized by randomly selecting 1 million high-quality reads, each carrying a distinct molecular identifier. Instead of being binned into consensus sequences, reads that shared molecular identifiers were thrown out. MiTCR, set to a Q25 quality threshold and the strictest error-elimination algorithm, was used for CDR3 identification, clonotype clustering and error correction. A nonparametric unseen species model with Euler transformation was used to estimate a lower bound on total TCR beta diversity. TCRdb applied fastp at Q25 and MiXCR to the public reads, then kept only in-frame beta chains. Rows are combined by CDR3 protein, so each entry shows the most common genes and DNA. The V and J calls shown here were made by TCRdb, not taken from the authors' results. The sample includes some 930,000 distinct CDR3 sequences, with about 29% observed a single time. Clones ranked in the top ten supply roughly 10% of the sample.

The 40 or so donors, aged about 6 to 90 years, were systemically healthy Caucasian individuals from Russia. Each donor gave roughly 11 milliliters of peripheral blood, drawn into EDTA-treated Vacutainer tubes. Ficoll-Paque density-gradient centrifugation was used to isolate PBMCs, with at least 7 million per sample. Trizol reagent was used to extract total RNA from the PBMCs, yielding at least 5.5 micrograms per sample. Naive CD45RAhigh/CD27high T cell percentages were measured by flow cytometry on a PBMC aliquot from every donor. The table lists this clonotype with many counts. There is no known antigen for this receptor. No much larger clonotype is one base removed from it; base qualities were not supplied. V loses 4 bases of germline sequence and J loses 0 bases, and the interval between the two ends is 11 bases. The CDR3, from cysteine to phenylalanine, totals 16 residues. The sequence is cut down to CDR3 DNA, 48 bases in frame from base 1. The germline V gene encodes CDR1 SGHRS and CDR2 YFSETQ.

These sequences were also reported in another study, on T cells of mothers and their children. The second study's authors report: Donors were nine systemically healthy Caucasian individuals: three mothers and their six children. cDNA synthesis consumed the entire amount of extracted RNA, loaded at 1.5 ug RNA in each 15 ul reaction. In the second PCR, sample barcodes and 2-4 random nucleotides were introduced via the M1S primer. Over 9.5 million TCR beta CDR3 reads were obtained for each mother, and some 3 million reads were obtained for each child. Thymic selection similarly shapes TCR recombination output in related and unrelated pairs, with minor effect from inherited differences. Normalized repertoire overlap was always found to be slightly, but never significantly, higher in related mother-child pairs than in unrelated mother-child pairs. Persistent microchimeric T cell clones were not detected, at a sensitivity of approximately 93 clones per million clonotypes. In the study, deep NGS was used to compare the TCR beta repertoires of mothers and children, and features distinguishing related mother-child pairs from unrelated individuals were sought. On average, the children were roughly 11 +/- 4 years old, while the mothers were about 37 +/- 4 years old. After adapter ligation with NEBNext reagents, the libraries were sequenced on Illumina HiSeq 2000 with 100+100 nt paired-end reads. To prevent cross-contamination, the mother and child libraries were prepared a month apart and were sequenced in separate runs. For each donor, somewhere between about 500,000 and 2,300,000 distinct TCR beta clonotypes were identified. Naive TCR beta clonotypes were estimated from low-frequency clonotypes matched to each donor's FACS-determined naive share, without sorting.

The sequenced material came from blood. The clonotype was recovered from a woman between 40 and 55 years old in good health. The receptor chain draws on TRBV5-1 and TRBJ2-6; TRBD1 is possibly the D segment (5 matching bases). Read as DNA, the sequence is TGCGCCAGCAGCGATGGGGCCAACTCTGGGGCCAACGTCCTGACTTTC. This encodes CASSDGANSGANVLTF.